This T cell receptor (beta chain) was identified during a study of T cell changes during pregnancy in multiple sclerosis. Trimming at V came to 1 base and at J to 7 bases, leaving 9 bases not matched to a gene. The CDR3 spans 17 residues. CDR1 is SEHNR and CDR2 is FQNEAQ in the germline V gene (reference sequence). Data came from immunoSEQ multiplex PCR; TCRdb stores just in-frame clones and leaves some out. The sample yields just under 20,000 clones, 80% to 90% seen once. Here the sequenced sample was CD8+ T cells from peripheral blood mononuclear cells, taken in the second trimester of pregnancy. V and J are TRBV7-9 and TRBJ1-5, with 11 nucleotides matching TRBD1. The receptor comes from a female donor in good health, enrolled as a control in a pregnancy study. CDR3 residues: CASSLGTGGGAIQPQHF. In DNA, the CDR3 is TGTGCCAGCAGCTTAGGGACAGGGGGCGGCGCCATCCAGCCCCAGCATTTT.